Below are 4 T cell receptor beta chains sequenced from a single sample in a study of Ad26.COV2.S vaccination and SARS-CoV-2 variants. Treatment denoted: about 20 received Ad26.COV2.S at low or high dose, single or two shots; five or six received placebo; per-sample allocation not given. Each sample was drawn 63 days after the first injection (of vaccine or placebo). Here immunoSEQ multiplex PCR was the method, and the copy in TCRdb shows in-frame clones only, minus some. Of 200,000 to 250,000 clones in the sample, around 87% were seen once. The sample was peripheral blood, taken in a trial of Ad26.COV2.S vaccine versus placebo. All receptors come from a person between 18 and 59 years old who received the Ad26.COV2.S COVID-19 vaccine or a placebo.

The rearrangement joins TRBV4-3 to TRBJ1-1; the D is unclear. Germline V gene sequence: CDR1 LGHNA, CDR2 YSLEER. Trimming pared 1 base from V and 0 bases from J, leaving 9 bases between. This CDR3 has 15 residues. CDR3 in DNA: TGCGCCAGCAGCCAAGTCAACCAGATGAACACTGAAGCTTTCTTT. This sequence encodes CASSQVNQMNTEAFF.

The chain recombines TRBV6-6 with TRBJ2-7; possibly TRBD1 for D (6 bases). The CDR3 loop spans 15 amino acids. Germline loops: CDR1 MNHNY, CDR2 SVGAGI (reference sequence). Deletions cut 2 bases from V and 0 bases from J, with 11 bases between. The CDR3 coding sequence is TGTGCCAGCAGTTACGGAACAGGGACCTCCTACGAGCAGTACTTC. Translating it yields CASSYGTGTSYEQYF.

This chain uses TRBV12-3 or TRBV12-4 with TRBJ1-1; D not certain. CDR3 length: 11 residues. V lost 5 bases, J lost 9 bases, and 10 bases lay in between. The CDR3 nucleotides read TGTGCCAGCAGTCTTCTTGAGAAAGCTTTCTTT. Residues: CASSLLEKAFF.

The chain employs TRBV29-1 and TRBJ2-5; 8 bases fit TRBD1. J was trimmed by 5 bases and V by 6 bases; bases with no gene match: 14. The CDR3 contains 15 residues. The germline CDR1 and CDR2 sequences are SQVTM and ANQGSEA. The CDR3 sequence: CSVSRSGQGKETQYF. The CDR3 DNA follows: TGCAGCGTGAGTCGTTCCGGACAGGGCAAGGAGACCCAGTACTTC.